This T cell receptor beta chain derives from a study of brain T cells in children with intractable seizures. This CDR3 region has 11 residues. V was shortened by 4 bases and J by 5 bases, with 5 bases between the two germline ends. The germline V gene has CDR1 SGHDN and CDR2 FVKESK. The repertoire was sequenced with immunoSEQ multiplex PCR; TCRdb's copy has only in-frame clones and lacks some. The sample yields about 340,000 clones, 93% seen once. On this clone: Its target is not known.

Time point given: blood from clinic visit 5 months post-surgery; TSC patient then seizure free. Only cases whose brain tissue showed the highest T cell transcript signatures were sequenced. Patients received at least one anti-epileptic drug before surgery. General study points: Viral specificity was inferred only from CDR3 similarity; HCMV serostatus was unknown. Clones missing pre-surgery may reflect undersampling of that blood sample.

This material consisted of peripheral blood, taken about 5 months after surgery. This TCR derives from a boy less than two years old with tuberous sclerosis and intractable seizures. The chain combines TRBV14 with TRBJ2-5, with D unclear. In DNA form, the CDR3 reads TGTGCCAGCAGCCGTATGGAGACCCAGTACTTC. It is translated as CASSRMETQYF.